The 2 T cell receptor beta chains listed next were all sequenced from one sample in a study of blood T cell repertoires in COVID-19. TCRdb keeps only in-frame clones here, not all; method: immunoSEQ multiplex PCR. The data hold approximately 22,000 clones, with around 80% observed a single time. The sample comprised peripheral blood. These receptors were taken from an elderly man with active or convalescent COVID-19.

This chain joins TRBV29-1 and TRBJ1-2; 7 bases fit TRBD1. V was clipped by 3 bases and J by 4 bases; unmatched bases: 8. Germline V gene lookup returns CDR1 SQVTM and CDR2 ANQGSEA. The CDR3 is 14 amino acids. CDR3 in DNA: TGCAGCGTTGAGGACAGGTTAAGCGGCTATGGCTACACCTTC. Its translation: CSVEDRLSGYGYTF.

J is TRBJ2-1 and V is TRBV15, with a weak D call TRBD1 (6 bases). This CDR3 has 14 amino acids. CDR1 LNHNV and CDR2 YYDKDF come from the germline V gene (reference sequence). Trimming removed 5 bases from V and 7 bases from J, with 15 bases in between. The CDR3 loop reads CATSGVPQGNEQFF. The CDR3 bases are TGTGCCACCAGCGGGGTCCCACAGGGAAATGAGCAGTTCTTC.